Shown below are 8 T cell receptor beta chains from a single sample sequenced in a study of blood T cells in healthy people across ages (dated by TCRdb to between 2014 and 2016). The library was obtained by 5' RACE. Instrument used: Illumina HiSeq 2500. The second PCR ran for roughly 7 to 12 cycles and used a J-beta primer mix along with a sample-barcoded 5' primer. The public reads were reanalyzed by TCRdb: fastp trimming at Q25, MiXCR alignment, in-frame beta chains only. One record per CDR3 amino acid sequence lists the most common genes and DNA. The sample records approximately 1.5 million distinct CDR3 sequences, roughly 43% of which are singletons. The top ten hold 4% of the sample. The specimen was blood. The origin of the receptors is a woman between 18 and 29 years old in good health.

This clonotype has just a few counts. The CDR3 coding sequence is TGCAGTGCTCCGAGGGGTGATTACAATGAGCAGTTCTTC. Translated, it gives CSAPRGDYNEQFF. The rearrangement links TRBV20-1 to TRBJ2-1; perhaps D is TRBD1 or TRBD2 (5 bases each). Trimming took off 5 bases at V and 4 bases at J, with 12 bases between the two ends. The CDR3 contains 13 residues. Germline values: CDR1 DFQATT, CDR2 SNEGSKA (reference sequence).

This CDR3 is CASSPGAEQYF. CDR3 coding DNA: TGTGCCAGCTCCCCTGGGGCCGAGCAGTACTTC. The V call is TRBV28, the J call TRBJ2-7; tentative D call: TRBD1 (5 bases). The CDR3 spans 11 residues. Between the trimmed V and J ends, which lost 8 bases and 6 bases, there was a span of 11 bases. CDR1 is MDHEN and CDR2 is SYDVKM in the germline V gene. The full variable domain, rest sourced from reference TRBV28 and TRBJ2-7, is DVKVTQSSRYLVKRTGEKVFLECVQDMDHENMFWYRQDPGLGLRLIYFSYDVKMKEKGDIPEGYSVSREKKERFSLILESASTNQTSMYLCASSPGAEQYFGPGTRLTVT.

The CDR3 spells CATSRRILYEQYF. The DNA for the CDR3 is TGTGCCACCAGCAGACGGATCCTCTACGAGCAGTACTTC. The rearrangement uses TRBV15 and TRBJ2-7; no clear D. V was cut by 2 bases and J by 3 bases, with 8 bases left in between. Germline V gene lookup returns CDR1 LNHNV and CDR2 YYDKDF (reference sequence). This CDR3 region has 13 residues.

This clonotype was counted a few times. The chain combines TRBV5-1 with TRBJ1-2; D might be TRBD1 (6 bases). This CDR3 spans 14 amino acids. The V end was cut by 0 bases, the J end by 6 bases, with 12 bases between. Per the germline V gene, CDR1 is SGHRS and CDR2 is YFSETQ. The CDR3 DNA is TGCGCCAGCAGCTTGGTCTCCAGGGGAGATGGCTACACCTTC. Translating gives CASSLVSRGDGYTF.

The chain combines TRBV12-3 or TRBV12-4 with TRBJ1-2; D possibly corresponds to TRBD1 (6 bases). V shed 5 bases and J shed 4 bases, with 17 bases lying between them. The length of the CDR3 is 15 residues. The CDR3 DNA reads TGTGCCAGCAGTCCCACACAGGGATTCGGCTATGGCTACACCTTC. Amino acid sequence: CASSPTQGFGYGYTF.

The chain carries TRBV7-3 and TRBJ2-5; TRBD1 matches at 9 bases. The CDR3 loop spans 16 amino acids. V lost 6 bases and J lost 1; bases outside the gene matches: 9. Germline assignment: CDR1 SGHTA and CDR2 FQGTGA. CDR3 nucleotides: TGTGCCAGCAGATTCGCCGGGACAGGGCTCCAAGAGACCCAGTACTTC. Protein sequence: CASRFAGTGLQETQYF.

V gene TRBV12-3 or TRBV12-4 combines with J gene TRBJ2-3; 7 nucleotides agree with TRBD1. Unmatched junction bases numbered 9, after V lost 6 bases and J lost 3 bases. CDR3 length: 15 residues. DNA for the CDR3: TGTGCCAGCAGGGACCTACAGGGGATGACAGATACGCAGTATTTT. As protein: CASRDLQGMTDTQYF.

Notes on this clonotype: One junction end disagrees with the germline gene, perhaps due to a read error. The rearrangement joins TRBV7-9 to TRBJ2-1; weak D call: TRBD1 (5 bases). The CDR3 spans 15 residues. CDR1 is SEHNR and CDR2 is FQNEAQ in the germline V gene (reference sequence). Written as DNA, the CDR3 is TGTGCTAGCAGCGATACAGGTTGGGGATACAATGAGCAGTTCTTC. Translating it yields CASSDTGWGYNEQFF.